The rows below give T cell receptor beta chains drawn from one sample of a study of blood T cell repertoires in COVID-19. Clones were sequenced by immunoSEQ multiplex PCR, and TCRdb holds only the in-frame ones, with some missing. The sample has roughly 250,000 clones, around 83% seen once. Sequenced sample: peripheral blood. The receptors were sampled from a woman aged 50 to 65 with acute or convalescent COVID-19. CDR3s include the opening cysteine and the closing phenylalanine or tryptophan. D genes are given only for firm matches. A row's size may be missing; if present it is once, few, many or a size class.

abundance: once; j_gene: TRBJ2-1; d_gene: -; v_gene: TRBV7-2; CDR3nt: TGTGCCAGCAGCTTAGACGTCCAGGCGCCGGAGTTCTTC; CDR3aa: CASSLDVQAPEFF
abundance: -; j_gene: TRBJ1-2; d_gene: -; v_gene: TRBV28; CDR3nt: TGTGCCAGCAGTTTAGCAGTTCTTTATGGCTACACCTTC; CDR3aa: CASSLAVLYGYTF
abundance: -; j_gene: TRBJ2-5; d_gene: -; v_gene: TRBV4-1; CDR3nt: TGCGCCAGCAGCCAAGGAAACAGAGAGACCCAGTACTTC; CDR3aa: CASSQGNRETQYF
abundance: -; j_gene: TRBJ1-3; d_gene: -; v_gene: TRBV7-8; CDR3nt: TGTGCCAGCAGCCAATATCCCAGCTCTGGAAACACCATATATTTT; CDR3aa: CASSQYPSSGNTIYF
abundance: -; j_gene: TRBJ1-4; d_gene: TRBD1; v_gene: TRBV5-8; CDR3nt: TGTGCCAGCAGCTTGGGGGGACAGCGTCAAAAACTGTTTTTT; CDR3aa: CASSLGGQRQKLFF
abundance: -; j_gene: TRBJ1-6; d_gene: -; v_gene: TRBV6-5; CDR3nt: TGTGCCAGCTCCGAGGGCTTTTATAATTCACCCCTCCACTTT; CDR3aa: CASSEGFYNSPLHF
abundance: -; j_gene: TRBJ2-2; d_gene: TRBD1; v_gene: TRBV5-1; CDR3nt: TGCGCCAGCAGCAAGGGACAGGGGGCCGGGGAGCTGTTTTTT; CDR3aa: CASSKGQGAGELFF
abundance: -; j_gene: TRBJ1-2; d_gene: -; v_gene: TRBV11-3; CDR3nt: TGTGCCAGCAGCTTAGGCCAGGGCTACACCTTC; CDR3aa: CASSLGQGYTF
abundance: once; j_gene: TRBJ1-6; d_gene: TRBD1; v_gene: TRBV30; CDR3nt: TGTGCCTCGACAGGGGACGGTTCACCCCTCCACTTT; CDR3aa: CASTGDGSPLHF
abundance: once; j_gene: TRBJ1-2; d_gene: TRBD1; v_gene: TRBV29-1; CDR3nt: TGCAGCGTTGTCGACAGGGAATATGGCTACACCTTC; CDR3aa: CSVVDREYGYTF
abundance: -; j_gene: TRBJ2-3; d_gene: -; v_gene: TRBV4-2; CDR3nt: TGTGCCAGCAGCCTATCCACAGATACGCAGTATTTT; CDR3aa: CASSLSTDTQYF
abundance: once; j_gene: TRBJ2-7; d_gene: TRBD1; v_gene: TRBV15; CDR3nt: TGTGCCACCAGCGCTGTTATACCGACAGGGTTTACCGAGCAGTACTTC; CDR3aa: CATSAVIPTGFTEQYF
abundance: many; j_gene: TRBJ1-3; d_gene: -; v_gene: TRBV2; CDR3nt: TGTGCCAGCAGTGAAGAGGAGACAGGTGGAAACACCATATATTTT; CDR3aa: CASSEEETGGNTIYF
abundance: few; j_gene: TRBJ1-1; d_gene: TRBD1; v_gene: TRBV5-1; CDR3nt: TGCGCCAGCAGCTTGGAACAGGGGGAAACTGAAGCTTTCTTT; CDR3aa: CASSLEQGETEAFF
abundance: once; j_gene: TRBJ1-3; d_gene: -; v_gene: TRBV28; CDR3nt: TGTGCCAGCACACGGGGATTGAGTGGAAACACCATATATTTT; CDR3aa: CASTRGLSGNTIYF
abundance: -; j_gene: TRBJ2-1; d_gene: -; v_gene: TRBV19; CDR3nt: TGTGCCAGTAGTATACGGCGGTCCTCCTACAATGAGCAGTTCTTC; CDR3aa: CASSIRRSSYNEQFF
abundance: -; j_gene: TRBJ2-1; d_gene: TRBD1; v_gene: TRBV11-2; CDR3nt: TGTGCCAGCAGCACTATAATACGGGACAGGGGGCGCGATGAGCAGTTCTTC; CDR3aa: CASSTIIRDRGRDEQFF
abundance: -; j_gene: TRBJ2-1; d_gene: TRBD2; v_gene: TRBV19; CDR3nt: TGTGCCAGTAGTACAAGGGAGGGCTCCTACAATGAGCAGTTCTTC; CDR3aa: CASSTREGSYNEQFF
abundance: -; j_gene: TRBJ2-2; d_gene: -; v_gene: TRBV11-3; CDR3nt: TGTGCCAGCAGCTTCGGTGGGGGGAACGCGAACACCGGGGAGCTGTTTTTT; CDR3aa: CASSFGGGNANTGELFF
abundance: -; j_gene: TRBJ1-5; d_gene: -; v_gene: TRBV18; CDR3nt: TGTGCCAGCTCAGAGTCGGGGATTGGTCAGCCCCAGCATTTT; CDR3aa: CASSESGIGQPQHF
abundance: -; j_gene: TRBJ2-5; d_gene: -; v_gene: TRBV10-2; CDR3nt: TGCGCCAGCAGTGTTACAGCTAGCGGAGGGGGGGCAGAGACCCAGTACTTC; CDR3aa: CASSVTASGGGAETQYF
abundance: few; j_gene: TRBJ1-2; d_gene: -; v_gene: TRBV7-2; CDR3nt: TGTGCCAGCAGCTTCCCGACAGCGAACTATGGCTACACCTTC; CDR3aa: CASSFPTANYGYTF
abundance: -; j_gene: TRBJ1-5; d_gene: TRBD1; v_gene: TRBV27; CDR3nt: TGTGCCAGCAGTCGAGGGACAGGGGCCACCAATCAGCCCCAGCATTTT; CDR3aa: CASSRGTGATNQPQHF
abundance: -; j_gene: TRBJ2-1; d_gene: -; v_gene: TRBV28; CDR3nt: TGTGCCAGCAGTTTATTCCGGGAAGCGAAACGGTTCTTC; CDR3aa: CASSLFREAKRFF
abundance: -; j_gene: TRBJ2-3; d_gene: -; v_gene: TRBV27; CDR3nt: TGTGCCAGCAGTTTATCCCAGGGCTTCGGCTTAGATACGCAGTATTTT; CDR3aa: CASSLSQGFGLDTQYF
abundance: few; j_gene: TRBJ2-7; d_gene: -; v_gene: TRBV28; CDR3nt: TGTGCCAGCAGTTTATCGGTCTCCTCCTACGAGCAGTACTTC; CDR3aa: CASSLSVSSYEQYF
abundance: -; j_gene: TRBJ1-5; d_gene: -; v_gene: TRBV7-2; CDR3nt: TGTGCCAGCAGCGTACAATTCAATCAGCCCCAGCATTTT; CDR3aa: CASSVQFNQPQHF
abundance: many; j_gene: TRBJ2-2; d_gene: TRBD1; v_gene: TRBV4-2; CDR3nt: TGTGCCAGCAGCCAAGATAGGACAGGGGAGACCGGGGAGCTGTTTTTT; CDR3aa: CASSQDRTGETGELFF
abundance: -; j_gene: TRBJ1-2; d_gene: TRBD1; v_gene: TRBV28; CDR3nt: TGTGCCAGCAGCCGACCCCGGGACAGGGAAGACTACACCTTC; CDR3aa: CASSRPRDREDYTF
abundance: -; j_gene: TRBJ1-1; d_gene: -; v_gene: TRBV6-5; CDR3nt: TGTGCCAGCAGTTACTCGTGGCAGGACACTGAAGCTTTCTTT; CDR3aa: CASSYSWQDTEAFF
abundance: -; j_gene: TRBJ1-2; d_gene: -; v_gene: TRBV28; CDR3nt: TGTGCCATCCCTAACGGGTCCTATGGCTACACCTTC; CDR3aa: CAIPNGSYGYTF